This T cell receptor beta chain is drawn from a study of glioma-infiltrating T cells after dendritic cell vaccination. Whole-study findings and limits: Complete blood and tumor specimen sets were limited to few patients.

As regards this clone: No antigen is known for it.

Assay used: immunoSEQ multiplex PCR; TCRdb lists only in-frame clones, some missing. The sample includes some 87,000 clones, 85% of them seen just once. This CDR3 is built from 13 residues. V lost 7 bases to trimming and J lost 2 bases, with 12 bases between them. Germline loops: CDR1 SGHTA, CDR2 FQGNSA. The V and J genes are TRBV7-2 and TRBJ2-7, with a weak D call TRBD2 (5 bases). Sequencing used blood, obtained before dendritic cell vaccination. The receptor was isolated from a human donor with glioblastoma. The chain's CDR3 is CASKEAATYEQYF. CDR3 nucleotides: TGTGCCAGCAAGGAGGCCGCTACCTACGAGCAGTACTTC.